The next 19 T cell receptor beta chains were all read from a single sample in a study of neurological immune-mediated disorders. TCRdb ran MiXCR on the 5' RACE reads and lists one entry per CDR3 protein. This sample has nearly 60,000 distinct CDR3 sequences, with roughly 3.5% found just once. The sequenced sample consisted of PBMCs. Every receptor here comes from a woman aged 60-70 years with multiple sclerosis.

The sample holds many counts of this clonotype. The chain employs TRBV7-2 and TRBJ2-7; weak D call: TRBD1 (5 bases). CDR3 length: 13 amino acids. V was clipped by 6 bases and J by 5 bases, with 14 bases between them. Germline V CDR1 and CDR2: SGHTA, FQGNSA. This chain's CDR3 is CASSQSQGNEQYF. CDR3 in DNA: TGTGCCAGCAGTCAGAGCCAGGGAAACGAGCAGTACTTC.

This clonotype was detected many times. The chain joins TRBV4-2 to TRBJ2-6; 9 nucleotides match TRBD2. The CDR3 loop spans 18 amino acids. Per the germline V gene, CDR1 is LGHNA and CDR2 is YNFKEQ. The J segment lost 0 bases and the V segment lost 5 bases, leaving 8 bases of the junction unmatched. The CDR3 nucleotides are TGTGCCAGCAGCTCAATAGCGGGGGCCGGCTCTGGGGCCAACGTCCTGACTTTC. It encodes CASSSIAGAGSGANVLTF.

This clonotype was observed many times. The chain has TRBV20-1 and TRBJ1-2; 8 bases match TRBD1. The CDR3 loop spans 13 amino acids. Trimming at V came to 5 bases and at J to 5 bases, leaving 7 bases not matched to a gene. The germline gives CDR1 DFQATT, CDR2 SNEGSKA (reference sequence). CDR3 nucleotide sequence: TGCAGTGCTGGCGCAGGGGGCGTGTATGGCTACACCTTC. Translated, it gives CSAGAGGVYGYTF.

This clonotype was observed at least ten times. V is TRBV12-3 or TRBV12-4 and J is TRBJ2-2; tentatively, D is TRBD1 (5 bases). V dropped 3 bases and J dropped 3 bases, with 11 bases sitting between them. The CDR3 runs 15 residues. CDR3 region: CASSFRTGYTGELFF. The DNA for the CDR3 is TGTGCCAGCAGTTTCCGAACAGGTTACACCGGGGAGCTGTTTTTT.

At least ten counts were recorded for this clonotype. This chain links TRBV20-1 with TRBJ2-4, with a weak D call TRBD2 (5 bases). V lost 5 bases to trimming and J lost 3 bases, with 14 bases between them. Germline V gene sequence: CDR1 DFQATT, CDR2 SNEGSKA (reference sequence). This CDR3 is 14 amino acids long. The CDR3 sequence: CSARLLRGKNIQYF. The CDR3 DNA reads as TGCAGTGCTCGACTGCTCCGGGGCAAAAACATTCAGTACTTC.

This clonotype showed up many times. The chain has TRBV2 and TRBJ1-2; D is uncertain. From germline, CDR1 is SNHLY and CDR2 FYNNEI. This CDR3 comprises 13 residues. V was shortened by 4 bases and J by 4 bases, with 10 bases between the two germline ends. The CDR3 DNA follows: TGTGCCAGCAGTGGGGAAGGATTCTATGGCTACACCTTC. This codes for CASSGEGFYGYTF. Supplemented by reference TRBV2 and TRBJ1-2, the full variable domain reads EPEVTQTPSHQVTQMGQEVILRCVPISNHLYFYWYRQILGQKVEFLVSFYNNEISEKSEIFDDQFSVERPDGSNFTLKIRSTKLEDSAMYFCASSGEGFYGYTFGSGTRLTVV.

This clonotype was counted ten times or more. J is TRBJ1-2 and V is TRBV29-1; tentatively, D is TRBD1 (6 bases). The CDR3 is made up of 14 amino acids. Between the trimmed V and J ends, which lost 2 bases and 2 bases, there was a span of 12 bases. Germline V lookup: CDR1 SQVTM, CDR2 ANQGSEA. CDR3 bases: TGCAGCGTTGAAAGGAGGGGGAGGAACTATGGCTACACCTTC. It translates to CSVERRGRNYGYTF.

The sample holds many counts of this clonotype. The chain carries TRBV3-1 and TRBJ2-7; D could derive from TRBD1 or TRBD2 (5 bases each). Germline V gives CDR1 LGHDT, CDR2 YNNKEL (reference sequence). V was cut by 4 bases and J by 6 bases, with 13 bases left in between. The CDR3 loop spans 13 amino acids. The CDR3 DNA reads TGTGCCAGCAGCCCTGGTGGGGCGGGCGAGCAGTACTTC. The encoded protein is CASSPGGAGEQYF.

There are many counts of this clonotype. The CDR3 sequence: CASSPPGTGNTGELFF. The CDR3 coding sequence is TGTGCCAGCAGCCCACCCGGGACAGGGAACACCGGGGAGCTGTTTTTT. The J gene is TRBJ2-2, the V gene TRBV7-2, with 8 nucleotides matching TRBD1. The CDR3 spans 16 residues. Germline assignment: CDR1 SGHTA and CDR2 FQGNSA. The junction had 6 bases not matched to a gene; V was cut back by 5 bases and J by 1 base.

The chain employs TRBV7-6 and TRBJ2-6, with 7 bases identical to TRBD1. The germline V gene encodes CDR1 SGHVS and CDR2 FNYEAQ. The CDR3 consists of 19 residues. With V trimmed by 8 bases and J by 0 bases, 16 bases remained unmatched. CDR3: CASAPRLRDSISGANVLTF. The CDR3 nucleotides read TGTGCCAGCGCCCCGCGGCTTCGGGACAGCATCTCTGGGGCCAACGTCCTGACTTTC.

This clonotype was detected many times. The V call is TRBV2, the J call TRBJ1-2; possibly TRBD1 for D (5 bases). The germline gives CDR1 SNHLY, CDR2 FYNNEI. Trimming pared 1 base from V and 8 bases from J, leaving 17 bases between. The CDR3 runs to 15 residues. The CDR3 region is CASSEVVSGPGGYTF. The DNA of the CDR3 is TGTGCCAGCAGTGAAGTGGTGTCAGGGCCGGGAGGCTACACCTTC. The full variable domain, in which reference TRBV2 and TRBJ1-2 provide the parts outside the CDR3, is EPEVTQTPSHQVTQMGQEVILRCVPISNHLYFYWYRQILGQKVEFLVSFYNNEISEKSEIFDDQFSVERPDGSNFTLKIRSTKLEDSAMYFCASSEVVSGPGGYTFGSGTRLTVV.

This clonotype was seen ten or more times. The rearrangement uses TRBV5-1 and TRBJ2-7; 8 bases fit TRBD1. CDR1 is SGHRS, CDR2 YFSETQ, per germline. V shed 4 bases, J shed 3 bases, and the junction held 9 bases outside the gene matches. The CDR3 length is 15 residues. The CDR3 loop is CASSPGGQGGYEQYF. Written as DNA, the CDR3 is TGCGCCAGCAGCCCGGGCGGACAGGGAGGCTACGAGCAGTACTTC.

This clonotype showed up many times. The chain is built from TRBV2 and TRBJ1-1; D may be TRBD1 (6 bases). CDR1 and CDR2 from the germline V gene are SNHLY and FYNNEI. The V end was cut by 8 bases, the J end by 1 base, with 11 bases between. The CDR3 totals 13 residues. The CDR3 spells CASVGQPNTEAFF. The CDR3, as DNA: TGTGCCAGCGTCGGACAGCCGAACACTGAAGCTTTCTTT.

The sample holds many counts of this clonotype. The chain combines TRBV2 with TRBJ2-2; possible D gene TRBD1, 6 bases. This CDR3 has 14 residues. Germline CDR1 and CDR2: SNHLY and FYNNEI. With 6 bases removed from V and 1 base from J, the gap between germline ends came to 9 bases. The CDR3 sequence is CASRQGMNTGELFF. In DNA form, the CDR3 reads TGTGCCAGCAGGCAGGGGATGAACACCGGGGAGCTGTTTTTT.

This clonotype was observed at least ten times. V is TRBV11-2 and J is TRBJ2-3; D uncertain. Germline-derived CDR1 and CDR2 are SGHAT and FQNNGV. The CDR3 covers 12 residues. Trimming removed 4 bases from V and 0 bases from J, with 2 bases in between. The CDR3: CASSSSTDTQYF. The DNA of the CDR3 is TGTGCCAGCAGCTCGAGCACAGATACGCAGTATTTT.

This clonotype was counted at least ten times. CDR3 residues: CASSYSTWGDTQYF. CDR3 nucleotides: TGTGCCAGCAGTTACTCGACCTGGGGGGATACGCAGTATTTT. The chain recombines TRBV6-5 with TRBJ2-3, with D perhaps being TRBD1 or TRBD2 (5 bases each). In germline, CDR1 is MNHEY, CDR2 SVGAGI. Trimming removed 0 bases at V and 6 bases at J, with 10 bases between. The CDR3 contains 14 residues.

This clonotype was observed a few times. The V call is TRBV20-1, the J call TRBJ2-1, with TRBD2 matching 14 bases. Germline V CDR1 and CDR2: DFQATT, SNEGSKA (reference sequence). The CDR3 covers 19 residues. With V trimmed by 6 bases and J by 0 bases, 13 bases remained unmatched. In DNA, the CDR3 is TGCAGTGCCAATCCTCCCTTAGGGACTAGCGGGAGCTCCTACAATGAGCAGTTCTTC. Amino acids: CSANPPLGTSGSSYNEQFF.

The sample holds many counts of this clonotype. The chain employs TRBV20-1 and TRBJ1-1; D unclear. The CDR3 has 14 amino acids. Trimming stripped 1 base from V and 1 base from J, with 10 bases between. The germline V gene encodes CDR1 DFQATT and CDR2 SNEGSKA (reference sequence). CDR3 bases: TGCAGTGCTAGAGCCCAAGGACCGAACACTGAAGCTTTCTTT. It codes for CSARAQGPNTEAFF.

This clonotype was found many times. V gene TRBV3-1 combines with J gene TRBJ2-3; 10 nucleotides line up with TRBD2. V lost 2 bases to trimming and J lost 1 base; unmatched junction nucleotides: 9. Germline CDR1 LGHDT, CDR2 YNNKEL (reference sequence). CDR3 length: 18 residues. The chain's CDR3 is CASSQIWSGRAGTDTQYF. Written as DNA, the CDR3 is TGTGCCAGCAGCCAAATATGGAGCGGGAGGGCCGGCACAGATACGCAGTATTTT.